The 26 T cell receptor beta chains presented below share a single source sample, sequenced in a study of blood T cell repertoires in COVID-19. Measured with immunoSEQ multiplex PCR; TCRdb has only the in-frame clones, and not every one. The table has about 370,000 clones, roughly 90% seen once. The sample consisted of peripheral blood. These receptor sequences come from a woman in her 30s with COVID-19, enrolled during active disease.

The genes are TRBV11-2 and TRBJ2-3, with D possibly matching TRBD1 (6 bases). Germline V gene sequence: CDR1 SGHAT, CDR2 FQNNGV. The CDR3 spans 15 residues. V was clipped by 0 bases and J by 4 bases, with 11 bases between them. DNA for the CDR3: TGTGCCAGCAGCTTAGAGTTGGCAGGGGCAGATACGCAGTATTTT. Amino acid sequence: CASSLELAGADTQYF.

The J gene is TRBJ1-2, the V gene TRBV3-1 (or the pseudogene TRBV3-2); D is perhaps TRBD1 (6 bases). CDR1 is LGHDT, CDR2 YNNKEL, per germline (reference sequence). CDR3 size: 16 residues. V was pared by 3 bases and J by 0 bases, with 14 bases between. The DNA for the CDR3 is TGTGCCAGCAGCCAGGCCACAGGGTTAGCTAACTATGGCTACACCTTC. This sequence encodes CASSQATGLANYGYTF.

This clone came up once. The chain employs TRBV11-2 and TRBJ2-2; D unclear. CDR1 SGHAT and CDR2 FQNNGV come from the germline V gene. The CDR3 extends over 16 amino acids. V lost 2 bases, J lost 3 bases, and 13 bases lay in between. The CDR3 loop reads CASSLSPGPDTGELFF. The CDR3 region has the DNA TGTGCCAGCAGCTTATCACCGGGTCCGGACACCGGGGAGCTGTTTTTT.

The genes are TRBV7-9 and TRBJ2-1, with 8 bases lining up with TRBD2. CDR1 is SEHNR and CDR2 is FQNEAQ in the germline V gene (reference sequence). The CDR3 sequence is 17 residues long. J gave up 0 bases and V 1 base, and 5 bases lay outside the gene matches. The CDR3 loop is CASSLVSGLGSYNEQFF. Here the CDR3 DNA reads TGTGCCAGCAGCTTAGTGTCGGGACTAGGCTCCTACAATGAGCAGTTCTTC.

This clone was detected only once. V usage is TRBV5-6 and J usage is TRBJ2-1; 12 positions agree with TRBD2. Germline trimming cut 4 bases from V and 10 bases from J; bases unmatched to any gene: 6. Germline CDR1 SGHDT, CDR2 YYEEEE. The CDR3 loop spans 14 amino acids. CDR3 DNA: TGTGCCAGCAGCCCTGGCCTAGCGGGAGGGGAGCAGTTCTTC. It translates to CASSPGLAGGEQFF.

V usage is TRBV7-2 and J usage is TRBJ1-2; TRBD1 matches 11 bases. Germline CDR1 is SGHTA and CDR2 is FQGNSA. Trimming removed 2 bases from V and 8 bases from J; junction bases left unmatched: 19. The CDR3 covers 19 residues. The CDR3 sequence is CASSLFGSLPGQGVEGYTF. DNA of the CDR3: TGTGCCAGCAGCTTATTCGGTTCCCTGCCGGGACAGGGGGTGGAAGGCTACACCTTC. The variable domain in full, with the rest retrieved from reference TRBV7-2 and TRBJ1-2, is GAGVSQSPSNKVTEKGKDVELRCDPISGHTALYWYRQSLGQGLEFLIYFQGNSAPDKSGLPSDRFSAERTGGSVSTLTIQRTQQEDSAVYLCASSLFGSLPGQGVEGYTFGSGTRLTVV.

This sequence joins TRBV18 and TRBJ1-6, with 8 bases lining up with TRBD1. Germline loops: CDR1 KGHSH, CDR2 LQKENI. The CDR3 consists of 16 residues. Trimming cost V 3 bases and J 5 bases; bases outside gene matches: 6. Here the CDR3 DNA reads TGTGCCAGCTCACCTCGAGGGACAGGAAATAATTCACCCCTCCACTTT. Its translation is CASSPRGTGNNSPLHF.

The gene calls are TRBV28 and TRBJ1-6; no reliable D call. Between the trimmed V and J ends, which lost 2 bases and 8 bases, there was a span of 13 bases. Germline V gene data show CDR1 as MDHEN and CDR2 as SYDVKM. The CDR3 contains 15 residues. CDR3 residues: CASSLLGTGDSPLHF. The DNA of the CDR3 is TGTGCCAGCAGTTTACTGGGTACCGGAGATTCACCCCTCCACTTT. Filled out from reference TRBV28 and TRBJ1-6, the complete variable domain reads DVKVTQSSRYLVKRTGEKVFLECVQDMDHENMFWYRQDPGLGLRLIYFSYDVKMKEKGDIPEGYSVSREKKERFSLILESASTNQTSMYLCASSLLGTGDSPLHFGNGTRLTVT.

This chain links TRBV11-2 with TRBJ2-7; 7 bases agree with TRBD1. Germline V gives CDR1 SGHAT, CDR2 FQNNGV. The V and J ends lost 5 bases and 2 bases, in that order; junction bases with no gene match: 12. This CDR3 spans 16 amino acids. CDR3 bases: TGTGCCAGCAGCAGACGCCGGGACAGCATTACCTACGAGCAGTACTTC. It encodes CASSRRRDSITYEQYF.

This chain connects TRBV27 to TRBJ1-6, with TRBD1 as a possible D gene (6 bases). Germline lookup yields CDR1 MNHEY and CDR2 SMNVEV (reference sequence). This CDR3 has 14 amino acids. The V end lost 4 bases, the J end lost 10 bases, and 14 bases lay between the germline ends. CDR3 in amino acids: CASSSQGTLSPLHF. CDR3 DNA: TGTGCCAGCAGTTCACAGGGTACCCTGTCACCCCTCCACTTT.

The chain has TRBV7-6 and TRBJ2-2, with D possibly being TRBD1 (6 bases). With 6 bases removed from V and 1 base from J, the gap between germline ends came to 12 bases. Looked up from germline, CDR1 is SGHVS and CDR2 is FNYEAQ. This CDR3 contains 15 residues. The CDR3 here is CASRKQGQNTGELFF. In nucleotides, the CDR3 is TGTGCCAGCAGGAAGCAGGGACAGAACACCGGGGAGCTGTTTTTT. The entire variable domain, with the rest obtained from reference TRBV7-6 and TRBJ2-2, is as follows: GAGVSQSPRYKVTKRGQDVALRCDPISGHVSLYWYRQALGQGPEFLTYFNYEAQQDKSGLPNDRFSAERPEGSISTLTIQRTEQRDSAMYRCASRKQGQNTGELFFGEGSRLTVL.

The V gene is TRBV6-2 or TRBV6-3, the J gene TRBJ1-5; 8 positions agree with TRBD1. The V gene's germline CDR1 is MNHEY and CDR2 SVGEGT. There are 16 residues in the CDR3. The J segment lost 7 bases and the V segment lost 0 bases, leaving 8 bases of the junction unmatched. CDR3 amino acids: CASSYSPGGAGQPQHF. In DNA form, the CDR3 reads TGTGCCAGCAGTTACTCTCCAGGGGGCGCTGGACAGCCCCAGCATTTT.

Points on this clone: Within the sample, other DNA sequences also encode this same CDR3. J is TRBJ2-1 and V is TRBV19; D is uncertain. Germline CDR1 reads LNHDA; CDR2 reads SQIVND (reference sequence). CDR3 length: 13 residues. V lost 1 base to trimming and J lost 4 bases, with 5 bases between them. The CDR3 here is CASSIGPYNEQFF. For the CDR3, the DNA is TGTGCCAGTAGTATAGGGCCTTACAATGAGCAGTTCTTC.

This clone was seen a few times. V is TRBV10-3 and J is TRBJ1-1, with a possible D match to TRBD1 (6 bases). Per the germline V gene, CDR1 is ENHRY and CDR2 is SYGVKD. The CDR3 covers 11 residues. Trimming stripped 9 bases from V and 8 bases from J, with 13 bases between. CDR3 DNA sequence: TGTGCCATTGGGGGGGGACAAGAAGCTTTCTTT. This encodes CAIGGGQEAFF.

This clone was picked up a small number of times. The J gene is TRBJ1-5, the V gene TRBV10-1; D unclear. The CDR3 runs 14 residues. CDR1 and CDR2 from the germline V gene are WNHNN and SYGVQD (reference sequence). Trimming cost V 0 bases and J 5 bases, with 8 bases left between them. The chain's CDR3 is CASSESVADQPQHF. The CDR3 DNA reads as TGCGCCAGCAGTGAGTCCGTGGCTGATCAGCCCCAGCATTTT.

The chain carries TRBV27 and TRBJ2-3, with D possibly being TRBD2 (6 bases). CDR3 size: 18 residues. The germline CDR1 and CDR2 sequences are MNHEY and SMNVEV (reference sequence). V lost 7 bases and J lost 2, with 25 bases in between. This CDR3 reads CASTTTPSRGRVTDTQYF. The CDR3 nucleotides read TGTGCCAGCACCACTACCCCTAGTCGGGGGAGAGTCACAGATACGCAGTATTTT.

The V and J genes are TRBV3-1 (or the pseudogene TRBV3-2) and TRBJ2-7; a possible D gene is TRBD1 (6 bases). The germline V gene has CDR1 LGHDT and CDR2 YNNKEL (reference sequence). The CDR3 consists of 15 residues. The ends were cut back, 2 bases at V and 7 bases at J, with 18 bases in the middle. CDR3 sequence reads: CASSQRTLGAMEQYF. The CDR3 coding sequence is TGTGCCAGCAGCCAAAGGACCCTGGGGGCCATGGAGCAGTACTTC.

The chain is built from TRBV28 and TRBJ2-7; a weak D match, TRBD1 (6 bases). The CDR3 runs to 14 residues. Trimming cost V 3 bases and J 6 bases, with 15 bases left between them. The germline CDR1 and CDR2 sequences are MDHEN and SYDVKM. Here the CDR3 DNA reads TGTGCCAGCAGTTTGATGGACAGAAATTTCGAGCAGTACTTC. Its protein product is CASSLMDRNFEQYF.

As for this clone: Additional DNA sequences in this sample encode the identical CDR3. This sequence joins TRBV6-5 and TRBJ1-1, with unresolved D. The CDR3 is 13 residues long. V dropped 3 bases and J dropped 1 base, with 6 bases sitting between them. Germline-derived CDR1 and CDR2 are MNHEY and SVGAGI. CDR3 sequence (DNA): TGTGCCAGCAGTTATAGCCAGAACACTGAAGCTTTCTTT. This translates into CASSYSQNTEAFF.

CDR3 in amino acids: CASSPGLAPLRGNEQFF. The CDR3, as DNA: TGTGCCAGCAGCCCGGGACTAGCGCCTCTCCGAGGGAATGAGCAGTTCTTC. The rearrangement joins TRBV7-2 to TRBJ2-1; 10 nucleotides agree with TRBD2. The V and J ends lost 5 bases and 7 bases, in that order; junction bases with no gene match: 14. Germline V gene lookup returns CDR1 SGHTA and CDR2 FQGNSA. The CDR3 runs to 17 residues. The whole variable domain, remainder taken from reference TRBV7-2 and TRBJ2-1, is GAGVSQSPSNKVTEKGKDVELRCDPISGHTALYWYRQSLGQGLEFLIYFQGNSAPDKSGLPSDRFSAERTGGSVSTLTIQRTQQEDSAVYLCASSPGLAPLRGNEQFFGPGTRLTVL.

The genes are TRBV11-3 and TRBJ2-1; D may be TRBD2 (6 bases). V was trimmed by 5 bases and J by 5 bases, leaving 16 bases between them. The CDR3 totals 15 residues. Germline V gives CDR1 SGHNT, CDR2 YENEEA. The CDR3 sequence: CASSPGGPPHNEQFF. The CDR3 DNA is TGTGCCAGCAGCCCCGGGGGACCGCCCCACAATGAGCAGTTCTTC. Looking up the rest from reference TRBV11-3 and TRBJ2-1 gives the full variable domain: EAGVVQSPRYKIIEKKQPVAFWCNPISGHNTLYWYLQNLGQGPELLIRYENEEAVDDSQLPKDRFSAERLKGVDSTLKIQPAELGDSAVYLCASSPGGPPHNEQFFGPGTRLTVL.

A single count supports this clone. The chain couples TRBV5-1 to TRBJ2-1, with 8 bases lining up with TRBD1. The CDR3 totals 12 residues. Germline V gene sequence: CDR1 SGHRS, CDR2 YFSETQ. Losses at the gene ends were 5 bases for V and 9 bases for J; bases not matched to a gene: 4. The CDR3 coding sequence is TGCGCCAGCAGTCCAACAGGGGGTGAGCAGTTCTTC. Amino acids: CASSPTGGEQFF.

The chain joins TRBV3-1 (or the pseudogene TRBV3-2) to TRBJ2-1, with TRBD2 as a possible D gene (7 bases). The CDR3 covers 15 residues. V lost 3 bases and J 0 bases, leaving 9 bases between the germline ends. Per the germline V gene, CDR1 is LGHDT and CDR2 is YNNKEL (reference sequence). CDR3 loop: CASSQGGASYNEQFF. Written as DNA, the CDR3 is TGTGCCAGCAGCCAGGGGGGGGCCTCCTACAATGAGCAGTTCTTC.

The chain combines TRBV21-1 with TRBJ2-3; TRBD1 is taken as the D call from the table, unchecked against the DNA. TRBV21-1 is listed as a pseudogene. CDR3 length: 16 amino acids. The CDR3 region has the DNA TGTGCCAGCAGCAAAGGCCCCCGGGACAGTTCAGATACGCAGTATTTT. This gives the protein CASSKGPRDSSDTQYF.

This clone has only one observation. The germline gene is not matched at one end of the junction; a read error may be the cause. The chain is built from TRBV6-5 and TRBJ2-5; D is possibly TRBD2 (5 bases). The germline CDR1 and CDR2 sequences are MNHEY and SVGAGI. The length of the CDR3 is 15 residues. The CDR3 bases are TGTGCCAGCAGTGACTCGTCCAGCGGTCAAGAGACCCAGTACTTC. It yields the protein CASSDSSSGQETQYF.

The chain links TRBV18 to TRBJ2-3, with D possibly TRBD2 on 6 matching bases. Trimming cost V 6 bases and J 1 base, with 14 bases left between them. Germline V lookup: CDR1 KGHSH, CDR2 LQKENI. The CDR3 is made up of 15 amino acids. The DNA for the CDR3 is TGTGCCAGCTCGCGACTAGAAAGCGGCACAGATACGCAGTATTTT. It is translated as CASSRLESGTDTQYF. Filled out from reference TRBV18 and TRBJ2-3, the complete variable domain reads NAGVMQNPRHLVRRRGQEARLRCSPMKGHSHVYWYRQLPEEGLKFMVYLQKENIIDESGMPKERFSAEFPKEGPSILRIQQVVRGDSAAYFCASSRLESGTDTQYFGPGTRLTVL.